Following are 30 T cell receptor beta chains from one sample sequenced in a study of blood T cell repertoires in COVID-19. Here immunoSEQ multiplex PCR was the method, and the copy in TCRdb shows in-frame clones only, minus some. In the table there are approximately 150,000 clones, approximately 90% of which are singletons. Sequenced: peripheral blood. These receptors all come from a young man with COVID-19, enrolled during active disease.

This clone showed up just once. V is TRBV24-1 and J is TRBJ2-3; 9 nucleotides agree with TRBD1. Losses at the gene ends were 4 bases for V and 3 bases for J; bases not matched to a gene: 7. The germline V gene encodes CDR1 KGHDR and CDR2 SFDVKD. This CDR3 contains 16 residues. Written as DNA, the CDR3 is TGTGCCACCAGTGAAAGGACAGGGGTGCGGACAGATACGCAGTATTTT. Protein: CATSERTGVRTDTQYF.

In nucleotides, the CDR3 is TGTGCCAGCAGCTCGGGACAGGGTCATTCACCCCTCCACTTT. Translating gives CASSSGQGHSPLHF. V and J are TRBV5-7 and TRBJ1-6; 9 bases match TRBD1. TRBV5-7 belongs to the ORF category, with a function that is uncertain. The CDR3 runs to 14 residues. Trimming removed 3 bases from V and 8 bases from J; junction bases left unmatched: 3.

This clone was observed a few times. This chain connects TRBV5-4 to TRBJ2-7; 8 bases fit TRBD2. Germline CDR1 is SGHNT and CDR2 is YYREEE (reference sequence). V trimming: 5 bases; J trimming: 3 bases; junction bases outside the gene matches: 10. The CDR3 contains 15 residues. The CDR3 nucleotides read TGTGCCAGCAGTCCAACGGGAGGGAAACACTACGAGCAGTACTTC. It codes for CASSPTGGKHYEQYF. Complete variable domain (other parts from reference TRBV5-4 and TRBJ2-7): ETGVTQSPTHLIKTRGQQVTLRCSSQSGHNTVSWYQQALGQGPQFIFQYYREEENGRGNFPPRFSGLQFPNYSSELNVNALELDDSALYLCASSPTGGKHYEQYFGPGTRLTVT.

The chain recombines TRBV12-3 or TRBV12-4 with TRBJ2-7; D call uncertain. This CDR3 is 12 amino acids long. Between the trimmed V and J ends, which lost 3 bases and 4 bases, there was a span of 7 bases. The CDR3 DNA reads TGTGCCAGCAGTTTGGTACTATACGAGCAGTACTTC. It translates to CASSLVLYEQYF.

The chain employs TRBV27 and TRBJ2-6; D not certain. The CDR3 is 17 residues long. The V and J ends lost 6 bases and 1 base respectively, with 16 bases between them. Germline V gene sequence: CDR1 MNHEY, CDR2 SMNVEV (reference sequence). The chain's CDR3 is CASSLSRLPSGANVLTF. The CDR3 nucleotides are TGTGCCAGCAGCCTAAGTCGACTTCCATCTGGGGCCAACGTCCTGACTTTC.

The chain couples TRBV4-3 to TRBJ1-3; D is uncertain. Trimming removed 1 base from V and 0 bases from J, with 22 bases in between. Germline V lookup: CDR1 LGHNA, CDR2 YSLEER. This CDR3 contains 20 residues. DNA for the CDR3: TGCGCCAGCAGCCAAGGGATCGTGAGAGGTCAAACCCCCTCTGGAAACACCATATATTTT. Translation gives CASSQGIVRGQTPSGNTIYF.

The V call is TRBV28, the J call TRBJ2-6, with D possibly matching TRBD1 (6 bases). Germline V gives CDR1 MDHEN, CDR2 SYDVKM. The CDR3 loop spans 12 amino acids. The germline V and J ends were trimmed by 5 bases and 12 bases, with 11 bases remaining between them. CDR3 nucleotide sequence: TGTGCCAGCAGTCGTCGGGACATCGTCCTGACTTTC. Protein product: CASSRRDIVLTF.

In this sample, this clone turned up a few times. The chain recombines TRBV19 with TRBJ2-2, with 7 bases that match TRBD2. This CDR3 region has 15 residues. Trimming cost V 5 bases and J 5 bases; bases outside gene matches: 8. The V gene's germline CDR1 is LNHDA and CDR2 SQIVND (reference sequence). The CDR3 is CASSLGGIDTGELFF. The CDR3 bases are TGTGCCAGTAGTCTGGGAGGGATTGATACCGGGGAGCTGTTTTTT.

This clone has a single count. This chain uses TRBV5-6 with TRBJ2-7; 11 nucleotides agree with TRBD1. This CDR3 contains 16 residues. The germline V gene encodes CDR1 SGHDT and CDR2 YYEEEE. V shed 4 bases and J 6 bases; nucleotides not matched to a gene: 12. CDR3 in DNA: TGTGCCAGCAGCCTGGGCCGCGGGACAGGGGGGATCGAGCAGTACTTC. This translates into CASSLGRGTGGIEQYF.

V gene TRBV7-9 combines with J gene TRBJ1-5, with TRBD1 identical over 7 bases. Germline V gene data show CDR1 as SEHNR and CDR2 as FQNEAQ (reference sequence). The CDR3 covers 15 residues. V was pared by 5 bases and J by 3 bases, with 7 bases of the junction left unmatched. This CDR3 is CASSTGTAPNQPQHF. The CDR3 DNA follows: TGTGCCAGCAGCACCGGGACAGCTCCCAATCAGCCCCAGCATTTT.

This sequence joins TRBV7-2 and TRBJ2-4; the D is unclear. Trimming took 1 base from V and 0 from J, leaving 13 bases between them. The germline gives CDR1 SGHTA, CDR2 FQGNSA. The CDR3 length is 17 residues. CDR3 bases: TGTGCCAGCAGCTTAGGAGGATTTTCTCTAGCCAAAAACATTCAGTACTTC. This translates into CASSLGGFSLAKNIQYF.

The chain recombines TRBV3-1 (or the pseudogene TRBV3-2) with TRBJ1-6; TRBD1 is a possible D gene (6 bases). CDR3 length: 16 residues. The germline CDR1 and CDR2 sequences are LGHDT and YNNKEL (reference sequence). Trimming took off 1 base at V and 8 bases at J, with 15 bases between the two ends. CDR3 sequence: CASSQGYGQRYSPLHF. The CDR3 DNA follows: TGTGCCAGCAGCCAAGGCTACGGACAGAGGTATTCACCCCTCCACTTT.

Concerning this clone: The junction shows a germline mismatch at one end, possibly a read error. The rearrangement uses TRBV7-7 and TRBJ2-2; no definite D call. The CDR3 length is 16 residues. Per germline, CDR1 SSHAT and CDR2 FNYEAQ (reference sequence). The CDR3 DNA follows: TGTGCTAGCAGCTTAGCCCCTCTCCCCAGGATCGGGGAGCTGTTTTTT. Encoded protein: CASSLAPLPRIGELFF.

V and J are TRBV7-2 and TRBJ1-2; 9 positions agree with TRBD1. Germline V gene lookup returns CDR1 SGHTA and CDR2 FQGNSA. This CDR3 contains 15 residues. V lost 5 bases and J lost 8; bases outside the gene matches: 12. CDR3 in amino acids: CASSRTDRGNLGYTF. DNA of the CDR3: TGTGCCAGCAGCAGGACTGACAGGGGGAACCTGGGCTACACCTTC.

The V call is TRBV27, the J call TRBJ1-2; 8 bases are a match to TRBD1. CDR3 size: 17 residues. Looked up from germline, CDR1 is MNHEY and CDR2 is SMNVEV (reference sequence). The V segment lost 4 bases and the J segment 3 bases; nucleotides outside the gene matches: 13. The CDR3 nucleotides are TGTGCCAGCAGTTCACACCCCAGACAGGGGAAGGACTATGGCTACACCTTC. Translated, it gives CASSSHPRQGKDYGYTF.

The rearrangement joins TRBV9 to TRBJ2-7, with a possible D match to TRBD1 (7 bases). The CDR3 extends over 14 amino acids. With 2 bases removed from V and 1 base from J, the gap between germline ends came to 10 bases. Per the germline V gene, CDR1 is SGDLS and CDR2 is YYNGEE. For the CDR3, the DNA is TGTGCCAGCAGCGTGACAGGGAGGTCCTACGAGCAGTACTTC. Amino acids: CASSVTGRSYEQYF.

This chain links TRBV7-9 with TRBJ2-3; 7 bases map to TRBD2. CDR3 length equals 14 residues. J was trimmed by 3 bases and V by 5 bases; bases with no gene match: 5. In germline, CDR1 is SEHNR, CDR2 FQNEAQ (reference sequence). The CDR3 here is CASSLMGGTDTQYF. Here the CDR3 DNA reads TGTGCCAGCAGCCTGATGGGGGGGACAGATACGCAGTATTTT.

This clone was recorded once. This chain connects TRBV19 to TRBJ2-7, with TRBD2 matching over 7 bases. Losses at the gene ends were 2 bases for V and 3 bases for J; bases not matched to a gene: 7. This CDR3 has 15 residues. From germline, CDR1 is LNHDA and CDR2 SQIVND (reference sequence). The CDR3 DNA reads TGTGCCAGTAGTATAAGTCCGGGAGGAGGCTACGAGCAGTACTTC. Its translation is CASSISPGGGYEQYF.

V usage is TRBV27 and J usage is TRBJ1-5, with D hard to call. This CDR3 has 14 residues. The V gene lost 2 bases and the J gene lost 7 bases, with 12 bases spanning the gap. The germline CDR1 and CDR2 sequences are MNHEY and SMNVEV (reference sequence). CDR3: CASSLNSVFQPQHF. In DNA form, the CDR3 reads TGTGCCAGCAGTTTAAATTCGGTATTCCAGCCCCAGCATTTT.

CDR3 bases: TGTGCCAGCAGTGAATATCTAGCTACCTACAATGAGCAGTTCTTC. This gives the protein CASSEYLATYNEQFF. V is TRBV6-1 and J is TRBJ2-1; TRBD2 might be the D (5 bases). The CDR3 spans 15 residues. V shed 2 bases and J shed 2 bases, with 10 bases lying between them. Germline CDR1 reads MNHNS; CDR2 reads SASEGT.

The rearrangement joins TRBV6-6 to TRBJ2-3; 12 bases are shared with TRBD2. The V segment lost 5 bases and the J segment 1 base; nucleotides outside the gene matches: 7. Germline V CDR1 and CDR2: MNHNY, SVGAGI (reference sequence). The CDR3 has 17 amino acids. The CDR3 sequence is CASSPRLAGDGTDTQYF. CDR3 sequence (DNA): TGTGCCAGCAGTCCTCGACTAGCGGGAGATGGCACAGATACGCAGTATTTT.

The V call is TRBV6-5, the J call TRBJ1-1; no clear D. Per germline, CDR1 MNHEY and CDR2 SVGAGI. Trimming stripped 5 bases from V and 1 base from J, with 14 bases between. This CDR3 comprises 15 residues. CDR3 in DNA: TGTGCCAGCAGTAACTGGGCGCCCCGGAACACTGAAGCTTTCTTT. This codes for CASSNWAPRNTEAFF.

The chain joins TRBV5-1 to TRBJ1-2; weak D call: TRBD1 (5 bases). The CDR3 covers 15 residues. Trimming removed 0 bases from V and 4 bases from J, with 13 bases in between. Germline CDR1 and CDR2: SGHRS and YFSETQ. This CDR3 reads CASSLDAGPGYGYTF. The CDR3, as DNA: TGCGCCAGCAGCTTGGACGCAGGGCCTGGCTATGGCTACACCTTC.

This sequence joins TRBV2 and TRBJ1-1; D perhaps matches TRBD1 (6 bases). This CDR3 comprises 15 residues. CDR1 and CDR2 from the germline V gene are SNHLY and FYNNEI. Trimming removed 8 bases at V and 1 base at J, with 17 bases between. The CDR3 loop is CASEFNRATNTEAFF. The CDR3 DNA follows: TGTGCCAGCGAATTTAACAGGGCCACGAACACTGAAGCTTTCTTT. The variable domain in full, with the rest retrieved from reference TRBV2 and TRBJ1-1, is EPEVTQTPSHQVTQMGQEVILRCVPISNHLYFYWYRQILGQKVEFLVSFYNNEISEKSEIFDDQFSVERPDGSNFTLKIRSTKLEDSAMYFCASEFNRATNTEAFFGQGTRLTVV.

In this sample, this clone turned up once. The V and J genes are TRBV28 and TRBJ2-1, with D perhaps TRBD2 (6 bases). This CDR3 has 13 residues. With 6 bases removed from V and 5 bases from J, the gap between germline ends came to 11 bases. Germline lookup yields CDR1 MDHEN and CDR2 SYDVKM. The CDR3 DNA follows: TGTGCCAGCAGGGTGGGAGGACACAATGAGCAGTTCTTC. It specifies CASRVGGHNEQFF.

J is TRBJ2-2 and V is TRBV6-5, with D perhaps matching TRBD1 (6 bases). Trimming pared 3 bases from V and 6 bases from J, leaving 14 bases between. Germline V gene lookup returns CDR1 MNHEY and CDR2 SVGAGI. The CDR3 spans 15 residues. The CDR3 DNA reads as TGTGCCAGCAGTTATGGACAGCTCGGGGCCGGGGAGCTGTTTTTT. Its translation: CASSYGQLGAGELFF.

The V gene is TRBV5-6, the J gene TRBJ1-5; 10 nucleotides match TRBD1. The V gene's germline CDR1 is SGHDT and CDR2 YYEEEE. After removal of 4 bases from V and 5 bases from J, the junction contained 9 bases not matched to a gene. The CDR3 loop spans 16 amino acids. DNA of the CDR3: TGTGCCAGCAGCCCGTGGGACAGGGGCGGCGATCAGCCCCAGCATTTT. Translating it yields CASSPWDRGGDQPQHF.

CDR3 nucleotide sequence: TGCGCCAGCAGCCCCCCCTCTAGAGGTACCTACGAGCAGTACTTC. This encodes CASSPPSRGTYEQYF. The gene calls are TRBV4-1 and TRBJ2-7; D unresolved. Germline CDR1 and CDR2: MGHRA and YSYEKL. V was pared by 4 bases and J by 2 bases, with 15 bases between. The CDR3 contains 15 residues.

This chain uses TRBV11-2 with TRBJ2-7; 8 positions agree with TRBD2. Unmatched junction bases numbered 11, after V lost 5 bases and J lost 2 bases. This CDR3 spans 16 amino acids. Germline CDR1 SGHAT, CDR2 FQNNGV. The CDR3: CASSGTTSGITYEQYF. The DNA for the CDR3 is TGTGCCAGCAGCGGAACTACTAGCGGAATCACCTACGAGCAGTACTTC. Looking up the rest from reference TRBV11-2 and TRBJ2-7 gives the full variable domain: EAGVAQSPRYKIIEKRQSVAFWCNPISGHATLYWYQQILGQGPKLLIQFQNNGVVDDSQLPKDRFSAERLKGVDSTLKIQPAKLEDSAVYLCASSGTTSGITYEQYFGPGTRLTVT.

V and J are TRBV10-2 and TRBJ2-7, with 12 bases that match TRBD2. V shed 6 bases and J 0 bases; nucleotides not matched to a gene: 6. CDR1 and CDR2 from the germline V gene are WSHSY and SAAADI. The CDR3 covers 16 residues. CDR3 amino acids: CASSFGLAGTSYEQYF. In DNA, the CDR3 is TGCGCCAGCAGCTTTGGACTAGCGGGGACCTCCTACGAGCAGTACTTC.